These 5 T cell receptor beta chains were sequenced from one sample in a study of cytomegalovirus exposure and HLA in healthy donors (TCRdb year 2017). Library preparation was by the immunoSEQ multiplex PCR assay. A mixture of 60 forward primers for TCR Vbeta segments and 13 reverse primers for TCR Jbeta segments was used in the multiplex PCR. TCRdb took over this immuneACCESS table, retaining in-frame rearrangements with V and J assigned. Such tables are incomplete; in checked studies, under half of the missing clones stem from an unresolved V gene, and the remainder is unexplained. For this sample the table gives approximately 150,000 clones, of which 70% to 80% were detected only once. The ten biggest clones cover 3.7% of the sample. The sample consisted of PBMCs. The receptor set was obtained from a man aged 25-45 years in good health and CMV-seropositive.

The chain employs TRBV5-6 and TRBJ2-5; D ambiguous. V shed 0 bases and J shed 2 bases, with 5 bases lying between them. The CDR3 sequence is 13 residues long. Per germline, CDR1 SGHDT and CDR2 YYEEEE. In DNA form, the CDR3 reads TGTGCCAGCAGCTTGGGAGTACAAGAGACCCAGTACTTC. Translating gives CASSLGVQETQYF.

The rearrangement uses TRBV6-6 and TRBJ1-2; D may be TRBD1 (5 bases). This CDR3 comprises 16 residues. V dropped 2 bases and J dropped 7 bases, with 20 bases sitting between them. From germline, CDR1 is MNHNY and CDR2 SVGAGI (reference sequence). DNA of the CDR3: TGTGCCAGCAGTTACGTGAACAATCTACAGGACGCTGGCTACACCTTC. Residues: CASSYVNNLQDAGYTF.

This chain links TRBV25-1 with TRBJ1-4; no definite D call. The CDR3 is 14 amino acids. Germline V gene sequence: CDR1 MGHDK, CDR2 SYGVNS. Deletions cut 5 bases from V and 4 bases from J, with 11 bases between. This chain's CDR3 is CASSRAGGNEKLFF. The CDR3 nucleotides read TGTGCCAGCAGTAGGGCGGGCGGTAATGAAAAACTGTTTTTT.

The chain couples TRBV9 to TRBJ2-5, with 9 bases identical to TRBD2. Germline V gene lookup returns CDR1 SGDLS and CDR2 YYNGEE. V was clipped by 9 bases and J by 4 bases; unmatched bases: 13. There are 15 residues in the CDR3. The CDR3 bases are TGTGCCACCTCGCTGGGCGGGGGGGCCTCAGAGACCCAGTACTTC. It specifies CATSLGGGASETQYF.

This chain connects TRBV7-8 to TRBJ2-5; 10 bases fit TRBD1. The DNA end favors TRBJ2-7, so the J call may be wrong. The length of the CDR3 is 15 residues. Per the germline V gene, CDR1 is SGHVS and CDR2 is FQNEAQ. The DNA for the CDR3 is TGTGCCAGCAGCTTATTGGGACAGGGGAACTACGAGCAGTACTTC. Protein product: CASSLLGQGNYEQYF.